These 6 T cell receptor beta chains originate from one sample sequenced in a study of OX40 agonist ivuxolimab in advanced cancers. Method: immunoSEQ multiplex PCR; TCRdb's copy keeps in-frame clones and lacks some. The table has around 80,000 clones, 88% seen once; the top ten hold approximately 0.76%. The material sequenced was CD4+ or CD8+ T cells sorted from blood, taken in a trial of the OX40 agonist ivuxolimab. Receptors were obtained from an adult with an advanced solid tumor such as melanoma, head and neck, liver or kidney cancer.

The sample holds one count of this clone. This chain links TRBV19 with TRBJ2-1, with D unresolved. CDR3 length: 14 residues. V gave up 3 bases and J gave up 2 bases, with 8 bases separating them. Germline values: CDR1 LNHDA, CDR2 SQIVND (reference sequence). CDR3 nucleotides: TGTGCCAGTAGTATGAGTCTAGCCTACAATGAGCAGTTCTTC. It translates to CASSMSLAYNEQFF.

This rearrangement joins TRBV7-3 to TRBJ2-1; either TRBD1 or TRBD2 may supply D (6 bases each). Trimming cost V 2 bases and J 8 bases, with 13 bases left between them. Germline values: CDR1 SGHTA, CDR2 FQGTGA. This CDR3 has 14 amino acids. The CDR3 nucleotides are TGTGCCAGCAGCTTAGGAGGGACACGCGATGAGCAGTTCTTC. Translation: CASSLGGTRDEQFF.

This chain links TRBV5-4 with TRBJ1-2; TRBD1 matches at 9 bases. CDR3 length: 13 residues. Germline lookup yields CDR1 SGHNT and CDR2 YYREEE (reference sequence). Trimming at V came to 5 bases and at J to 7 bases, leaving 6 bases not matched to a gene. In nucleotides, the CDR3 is TGTGCCAGCAGTTTACAGGGGGCTTTTGGCTACACCTTC. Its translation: CASSLQGAFGYTF.

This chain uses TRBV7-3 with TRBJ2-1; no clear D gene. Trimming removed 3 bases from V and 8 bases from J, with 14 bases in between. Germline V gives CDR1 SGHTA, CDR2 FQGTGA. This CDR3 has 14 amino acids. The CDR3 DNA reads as TGTGCCAGCAGCTTCGGGCCTCGGAGCGATGAGCAGTTCTTC. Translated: CASSFGPRSDEQFF.

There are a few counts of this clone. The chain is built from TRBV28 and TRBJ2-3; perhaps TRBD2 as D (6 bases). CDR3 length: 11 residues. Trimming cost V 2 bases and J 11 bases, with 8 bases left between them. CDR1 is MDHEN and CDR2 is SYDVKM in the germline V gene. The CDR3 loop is CASSLRERQYF. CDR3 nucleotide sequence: TGTGCCAGCAGTTTACGGGAGAGGCAGTATTTT.

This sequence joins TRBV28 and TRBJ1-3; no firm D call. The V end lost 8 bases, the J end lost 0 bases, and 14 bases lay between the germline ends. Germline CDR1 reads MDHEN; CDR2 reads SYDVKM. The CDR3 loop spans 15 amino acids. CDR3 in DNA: TGTGCCAGCTGCGGCGGCGTAAACTCTGGAAACACCATATATTTT. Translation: CASCGGVNSGNTIYF.